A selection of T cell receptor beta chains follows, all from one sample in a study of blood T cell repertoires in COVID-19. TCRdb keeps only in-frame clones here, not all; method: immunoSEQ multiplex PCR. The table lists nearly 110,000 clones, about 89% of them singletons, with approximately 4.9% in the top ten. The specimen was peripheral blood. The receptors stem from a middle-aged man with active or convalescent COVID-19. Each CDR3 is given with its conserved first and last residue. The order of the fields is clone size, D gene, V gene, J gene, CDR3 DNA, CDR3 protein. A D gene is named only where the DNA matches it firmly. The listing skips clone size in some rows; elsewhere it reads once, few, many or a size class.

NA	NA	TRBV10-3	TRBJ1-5	TGTGCCATCAGTGCGGGTCAGGGGCAGCCCCAGCATTTT	CAISAGQGQPQHF
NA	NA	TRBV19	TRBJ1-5	TGTGCCAGTAGTCCTCTCCCTACAGGGTTCGGTTTTCAGCCCCAGCATTTT	CASSPLPTGFGFQPQHF
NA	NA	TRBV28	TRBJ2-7	TGTGCCAGCAGTTTTCAGGCCGGCGAGCAGTACTTC	CASSFQAGEQYF
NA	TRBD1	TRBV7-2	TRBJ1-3	TGTGCCAGCAGGACAGGGCCTGGAAACACCATATATTTT	CASRTGPGNTIYF
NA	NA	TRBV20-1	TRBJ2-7	TGCAGTGCTAGGGACTATCCCGAGCAGTACTTC	CSARDYPEQYF
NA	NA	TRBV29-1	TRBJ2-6	TGCAGCGTTGCACGGGACACAGACTCTGGGGCCAACGTCCTGACTTTC	CSVARDTDSGANVLTF
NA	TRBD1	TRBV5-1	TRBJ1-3	TGCGCCAGCAGCCTGGACAGGGGGCGCGGAAACACCATATATTTT	CASSLDRGRGNTIYF
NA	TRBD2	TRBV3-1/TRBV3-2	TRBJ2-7	TGTGCCAGCAGTCCTGGACTAGCGGGATATAATACCTACGAGCAGTACTTC	CASSPGLAGYNTYEQYF
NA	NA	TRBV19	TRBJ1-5	TGTGCCAGTACCTTGGGCCAACCCGGTTCGCCCCAGCATTTT	CASTLGQPGSPQHF
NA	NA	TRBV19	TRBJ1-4	TGTGCCAGTAGTATCGGGGGAAATGGAAATGAAAAACTGTTTTTT	CASSIGGNGNEKLFF
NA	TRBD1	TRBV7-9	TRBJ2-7	TGTGCCAGCAGCTTACAGGGGGACTCCTACGAGCAGTACTTC	CASSLQGDSYEQYF
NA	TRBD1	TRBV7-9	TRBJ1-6	TGTGCCAGCAGCTCCGGACAGGGTAATTCACCCCTCCACTTT	CASSSGQGNSPLHF
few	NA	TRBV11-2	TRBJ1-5	TGTGCCAGCAGCTTACTAGTGGGAGGCAATCAGCCCCAGCATTTT	CASSLLVGGNQPQHF
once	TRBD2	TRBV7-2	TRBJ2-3	TGTGCCAGCAGCTTACTCGGGGAGGGACCGGGTACGCAGTATTTT	CASSLLGEGPGTQYF
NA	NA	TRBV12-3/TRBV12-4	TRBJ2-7	TGTGCCAGCAGTTTGGAGCCCCCCGAGCAGTACTTC	CASSLEPPEQYF
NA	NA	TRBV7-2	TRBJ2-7	TGTGCCAGCAGCCCCTTTATGGGGGGGGCCGAGCAGTACTTC	CASSPFMGGAEQYF
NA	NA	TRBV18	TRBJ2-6	TGTGCCAGCTCATCTCAGGGGCAGGGGGCCAACGTCCTGACTTTC	CASSSQGQGANVLTF
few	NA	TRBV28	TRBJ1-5	TGTGCCAGCAGTTTATGGTCAGTAGGGGGTAGCAATCAGCCCCAGCATTTT	CASSLWSVGGSNQPQHF
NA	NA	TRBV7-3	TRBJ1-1	TGTGCCAGCAGCTTATCAACAGGCATGAACACTGAAGCTTTCTTT	CASSLSTGMNTEAFF
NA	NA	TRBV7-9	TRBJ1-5	TGTGCCAGCAGCTTCATAATGGGGGGGAATCAGCCCCAGCATTTT	CASSFIMGGNQPQHF
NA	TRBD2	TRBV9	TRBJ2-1	TGTGCCAGCAGCGTAGGGCAGGGAAGGAGCGGGAGGAAAGGTGAGCAGTTCTTC	CASSVGQGRSGRKGEQFF
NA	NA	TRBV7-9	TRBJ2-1	TGTGCCAGCGGACTCAATGAGCAGTTCTTC	CASGLNEQFF
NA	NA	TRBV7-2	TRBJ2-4	TGTGCCAGCAGCCCCCGCAGGGTGGTTGACAAAAACATTCAGTACTTC	CASSPRRVVDKNIQYF
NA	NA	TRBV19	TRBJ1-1	TGTGCCACCGCAGGATCTGAAGCTTTCTTT	CATAGSEAFF